This T cell receptor beta chain comes out of a study of blood T cell repertoires in COVID-19. Study information: Samples of COVID-19 (acute and convalescent) were obtained from the United States, Italy and Spain.

This CDR3 has 16 residues. Per the germline V gene, CDR1 is LGHDT and CDR2 is YNNKEL (reference sequence). V lost 3 bases to trimming and J lost 13 bases, with 22 bases between them. In the authors' methods: Estimation of nucleated cell counts relied on the amplification of reference gene primers. Here immunoSEQ multiplex PCR was the method, and the copy in TCRdb shows in-frame clones only, minus some. V and J calls and clone size are copied from that table; D and trimming were computed from the DNA. The table lists about 240,000 clones, about 87% of them singletons. The origin of this receptor is a woman in her 70s with active or convalescent COVID-19. The chain carries TRBV3-1 (or the pseudogene TRBV3-2) and TRBJ1-6; the D gene is possibly TRBD1 (5 bases). The source material was peripheral blood. The CDR3 DNA follows: TGTGCCAGCAGCCAGGAAATAGCTAGGGGTCCTCAGCCCCTCCACTTT. Translation: CASSQEIARGPQPLHF.